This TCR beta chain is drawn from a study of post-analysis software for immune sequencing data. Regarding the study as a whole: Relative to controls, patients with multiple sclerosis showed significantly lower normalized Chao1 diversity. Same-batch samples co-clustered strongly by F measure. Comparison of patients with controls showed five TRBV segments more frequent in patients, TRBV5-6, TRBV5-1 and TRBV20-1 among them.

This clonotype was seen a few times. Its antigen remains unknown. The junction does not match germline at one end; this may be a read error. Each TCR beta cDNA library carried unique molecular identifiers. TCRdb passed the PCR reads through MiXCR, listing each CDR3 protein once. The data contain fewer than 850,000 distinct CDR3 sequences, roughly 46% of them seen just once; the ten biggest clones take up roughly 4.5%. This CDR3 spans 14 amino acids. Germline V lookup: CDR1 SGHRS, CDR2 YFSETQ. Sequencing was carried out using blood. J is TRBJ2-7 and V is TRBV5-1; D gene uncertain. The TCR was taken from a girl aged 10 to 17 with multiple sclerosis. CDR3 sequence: CASSLVADPYEQYF. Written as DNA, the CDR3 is TGTGCCAGCAGTTTGGTGGCAGACCCCTACGAGCAGTACTTC.